These 21 T cell receptor beta chains originate from one sample sequenced in a study of OX40 agonist ivuxolimab in advanced cancers. Clones were read by immunoSEQ multiplex PCR, and TCRdb kept only the in-frame ones, dropping some. The table includes tens of thousands of clones, approximately 92% detected once. Sequenced here: CD4+ or CD8+ T cells sorted from blood, sampled in a trial of the OX40 agonist ivuxolimab. Receptors were obtained from an adult with an advanced solid tumor such as melanoma, head and neck, liver or kidney cancer.

The V gene is TRBV19, the J gene TRBJ2-3; 11 positions match TRBD2. The V gene end was trimmed by 4 bases and the J gene end by 0 bases; junction bases not matched to a gene: 6. Germline assignment: CDR1 LNHDA and CDR2 SQIVND (reference sequence). CDR3 size: 17 residues. CDR3 coding DNA: TGTGCCAGTAGTAGCGACTGGACTAGCGGGAGCACAGATACGCAGTATTTT. Translation gives CASSSDWTSGSTDTQYF.

The CDR3 sequence is CASSPGQGGFNEQFF. The CDR3, as DNA: TGTGCCAGCAGCCCGGGACAGGGAGGTTTCAATGAGCAGTTCTTC. This chain uses TRBV6-4 with TRBJ2-1; TRBD1 aligns across 9 bases. Trimming at V came to 6 bases and at J to 6 bases, leaving 9 bases not matched to a gene. Germline values: CDR1 MRHNA, CDR2 SNTAGT. This CDR3 is built from 15 residues.

The chain recombines TRBV11-2 with TRBJ1-1, with 8 nucleotides matching TRBD1. Germline CDR1 SGHAT, CDR2 FQNNGV. V was clipped by 4 bases and J by 0 bases; unmatched bases: 1. The length of the CDR3 is 14 residues. CDR3 loop: CASSSDRVNTEAFF. The DNA of the CDR3 is TGTGCCAGCAGCTCGGACAGGGTGAACACTGAAGCTTTCTTT.

The chain joins TRBV2 to TRBJ2-1, with 8 positions matching TRBD1. V shed 5 bases and J 6 bases; nucleotides not matched to a gene: 6. This CDR3 is built from 14 residues. Germline V gives CDR1 SNHLY, CDR2 FYNNEI. The CDR3 protein is CASSLRTGINEQFF. CDR3 sequence (DNA): TGTGCCAGCAGTCTCCGGACAGGGATCAATGAGCAGTTCTTC.

This chain connects TRBV18 to TRBJ1-2; no clear D. V was pared by 2 bases and J by 3 bases, with 10 bases between. Germline V CDR1 and CDR2: KGHSH, LQKENI. CDR3 length: 14 amino acids. CDR3 residues: CASSPNQDDYGYTF. The CDR3 DNA reads TGTGCCAGCTCACCAAATCAGGATGACTATGGCTACACCTTC.

V usage is TRBV10-3 and J usage is TRBJ2-7; possibly TRBD2 for D (6 bases). Trimming stripped 0 bases from V and 3 bases from J, with 12 bases between. Per germline, CDR1 ENHRY and CDR2 SYGVKD. The CDR3 is 15 residues long. The CDR3 DNA follows: TGTGCCATCAGTGAGTCAGGGTTGGGGGGCTACGAGCAGTACTTC. This codes for CAISESGLGGYEQYF.

CDR3 sequence (DNA): TGTGCCAGCAGTTTGGGTGGACAGGGTAACTATGGCTACACCTTC. This sequence encodes CASSLGGQGNYGYTF. The chain has TRBV28 and TRBJ1-2, with 8 nucleotides matching TRBD1. CDR1 is MDHEN, CDR2 SYDVKM, per germline. The CDR3 extends over 15 amino acids. Trimming at V came to 3 bases and at J to 1 base, leaving 4 bases not matched to a gene.

This chain links TRBV18 with TRBJ1-3; 9 nucleotides line up with TRBD1. The CDR3 extends over 16 amino acids. The junction had 3 bases not matched to a gene; V was cut back by 1 base and J by 2 bases. Germline V gives CDR1 KGHSH, CDR2 LQKENI. CDR3 in DNA: TGTGCCAGCTCACCACAGACAGGGGGAACTGGAAACACCATATATTTT. Protein product: CASSPQTGGTGNTIYF.

The CDR3 loop is CASSFRAGAGTQYF. DNA for the CDR3: TGTGCCAGCAGTTTTCGGGCGGGGGCAGGGACCCAGTACTTC. V is TRBV28 and J is TRBJ2-5; possibly TRBD2 for D (7 bases). The CDR3 spans 14 residues. V lost 3 bases to trimming and J lost 7 bases, with 15 bases between them. Germline loops: CDR1 MDHEN, CDR2 SYDVKM.

For the CDR3, the DNA is TGTGCCAGCAGCTCACGATTTAAGAATTCACCCCTCCACTTT. Translated, it gives CASSSRFKNSPLHF. The chain has TRBV5-6 and TRBJ1-6; D is undetermined. V was shortened by 3 bases and J by 7 bases, with 11 bases between the two germline ends. This CDR3 is 14 amino acids long. Per the germline V gene, CDR1 is SGHDT and CDR2 is YYEEEE. Using reference TRBV5-6 and TRBJ1-6 for the parts outside the CDR3, the full variable domain is DAGVTQSPTHLIKTRGQQVTLRCSPKSGHDTVSWYQQALGQGPQFIFQYYEEEERQRGNFPDRFSGHQFPNYSSELNVNALLLGDSALYLCASSSRFKNSPLHFGNGTRLTVT.

The rearrangement joins TRBV11-2 to TRBJ2-5; D might be TRBD1 (5 bases). Matching the DNA end better, TRBJ2-7 makes the J call doubtful. This CDR3 region has 17 residues. Per germline, CDR1 SGHAT and CDR2 FQNNGV. The CDR3 DNA reads as TGTGCCAGCAGCCCCCCCTCTGGGGCCTTTAGCAACTACGAGCAGTACTTC. It yields the protein CASSPPSGAFSNYEQYF.

V gene TRBV7-9 combines with J gene TRBJ2-1, with 12 bases aligning to TRBD2. This CDR3 has 15 amino acids. The trim removed 3 bases at V and 5 bases at J, leaving 2 bases unmatched. The germline V gene encodes CDR1 SEHNR and CDR2 FQNEAQ (reference sequence). The DNA of the CDR3 is TGTGCCAGCAGCTTTCGACTAGCGGGAGACAATGAGCAGTTCTTC. It encodes CASSFRLAGDNEQFF. Together with reference TRBV7-9 and TRBJ2-1, the CDR3 gives the full variable domain: DTGVSQNPRHKITKRGQNVTFRCDPISEHNRLYWYRQTLGQGPEFLTYFQNEAQLEKSRLLSDRFSAERPKGSFSTLEIQRTEQGDSAMYLCASSFRLAGDNEQFFGPGTRLTVL.

The genes are TRBV18 and TRBJ2-3; 8 bases map to TRBD2. The CDR3 is 18 amino acids. Losses at the gene ends were 3 bases for V and 0 bases for J; bases not matched to a gene: 11. Per the germline V gene, CDR1 is KGHSH and CDR2 is LQKENI. CDR3 region: CASSPFQAGAYSTDTQYF. DNA of the CDR3: TGTGCCAGCTCACCTTTTCAAGCGGGGGCGTATAGCACAGATACGCAGTATTTT.

The gene calls are TRBV6-5 and TRBJ2-3, with 10 bases matching TRBD2. This CDR3 has 14 residues. The germline V gene encodes CDR1 MNHEY and CDR2 SVGAGI. V lost 6 bases, J lost 4 bases, and 4 bases stayed unmatched. In DNA, the CDR3 is TGTGCCAGCAGGCCTAGCGGGAGCTCAGATACGCAGTATTTT. Its translation is CASRPSGSSDTQYF.

The chain has TRBV7-2 and TRBJ2-4, with D uncertain. CDR1 SGHTA and CDR2 FQGNSA come from the germline V gene. The CDR3 sequence is 12 residues long. Trimming took 3 bases from V and 6 from J, leaving 6 bases between them. The CDR3 region is CASSLTLNIQYF. DNA for the CDR3: TGTGCCAGCAGCTTGACACTAAACATTCAGTACTTC.

The table lists this clone with a few counts. The chain is built from TRBV5-6 and TRBJ1-1, with D uncertain. Germline V gene lookup returns CDR1 SGHDT and CDR2 YYEEEE. V was cut by 0 bases and J by 1 base, with 4 bases left in between. The CDR3 is made up of 13 amino acids. The CDR3 is CASSLESNTEAFF. The DNA for the CDR3 is TGTGCCAGCAGCTTGGAATCGAACACTGAAGCTTTCTTT. Complete variable domain (other parts from reference TRBV5-6 and TRBJ1-1): DAGVTQSPTHLIKTRGQQVTLRCSPKSGHDTVSWYQQALGQGPQFIFQYYEEEERQRGNFPDRFSGHQFPNYSSELNVNALLLGDSALYLCASSLESNTEAFFGQGTRLTVV.

This clone came up once. J is TRBJ2-3 and V is TRBV5-1; no firm D call. This CDR3 spans 14 amino acids. V shed 0 bases and J shed 1 base, with 6 bases lying between them. In germline, CDR1 is SGHRS, CDR2 YFSETQ. In DNA form, the CDR3 reads TGCGCCAGCAGCTTGGGAGGTGGCACAGATACGCAGTATTTT. Amino acid sequence: CASSLGGGTDTQYF.

This clone came up once. The chain is built from TRBV5-1 and TRBJ2-5, with 7 bases that match TRBD1. Germline V lookup: CDR1 SGHRS, CDR2 YFSETQ. V lost 0 bases to trimming and J lost 5 bases; unmatched junction nucleotides: 10. The CDR3 runs 16 residues. CDR3 amino acids: CASSLGGRDRGETQYF. In DNA form, the CDR3 reads TGCGCCAGCAGCTTGGGAGGACGGGACAGAGGGGAGACCCAGTACTTC. Together with reference TRBV5-1 and TRBJ2-5, the CDR3 gives the full variable domain: KAGVTQTPRYLIKTRGQQVTLSCSPISGHRSVSWYQQTPGQGLQFLFEYFSETQRNKGNFPGRFSGRQFSNSRSEMNVSTLELGDSALYLCASSLGGRDRGETQYFGPGTRLLVL.

V is TRBV28 and J is TRBJ2-2; possibly TRBD2 for D (5 bases). The CDR3 loop spans 16 amino acids. Trimming took off 6 bases at V and 2 bases at J, with 16 bases between the two ends. CDR1 and CDR2 (germline): MDHEN, SYDVKM. In nucleotides, the CDR3 is TGTGCCAGCAGCCCTGTGAGCGGTCCAAACACCGGGGAGCTGTTTTTT. It encodes CASSPVSGPNTGELFF.

CDR3 nucleotides: TGTGCCATCGGGGCTAACTATGGCTACACCTTC. Translating it yields CAIGANYGYTF. J is TRBJ1-2 and V is TRBV10-3, with D unclear. Looked up from germline, CDR1 is ENHRY and CDR2 is SYGVKD. The CDR3 runs to 11 residues. The ends were cut back, 8 bases at V and 0 bases at J, with 4 bases in the middle.

The genes are TRBV4-2 and TRBJ2-7, with TRBD2 identical over 10 bases. V shed 4 bases and J 4 bases; nucleotides not matched to a gene: 7. Germline V lookup: CDR1 LGHNA, CDR2 YNFKEQ. This CDR3 is 15 amino acids long. CDR3 nucleotide sequence: TGTGCCAGCAGCCCGCGTAGCGGGAGGACGTACGAGCAGTACTTC. Amino acid sequence: CASSPRSGRTYEQYF.